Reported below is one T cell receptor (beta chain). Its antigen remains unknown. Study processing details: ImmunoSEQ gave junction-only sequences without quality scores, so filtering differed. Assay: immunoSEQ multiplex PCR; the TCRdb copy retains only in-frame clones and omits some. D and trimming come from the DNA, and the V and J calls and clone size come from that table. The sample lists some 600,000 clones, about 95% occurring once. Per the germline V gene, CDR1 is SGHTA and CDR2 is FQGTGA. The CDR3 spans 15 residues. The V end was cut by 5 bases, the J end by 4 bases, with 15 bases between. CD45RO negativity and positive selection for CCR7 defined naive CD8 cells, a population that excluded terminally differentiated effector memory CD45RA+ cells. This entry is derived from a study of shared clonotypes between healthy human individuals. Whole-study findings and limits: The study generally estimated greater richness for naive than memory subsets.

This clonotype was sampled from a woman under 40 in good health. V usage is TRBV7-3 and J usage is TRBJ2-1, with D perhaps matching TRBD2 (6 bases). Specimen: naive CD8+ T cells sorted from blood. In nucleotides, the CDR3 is TGTGCCAGCAGCCCAGGGACTGGGCCTTACAATGAGCAGTTCTTC. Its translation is CASSPGTGPYNEQFF.